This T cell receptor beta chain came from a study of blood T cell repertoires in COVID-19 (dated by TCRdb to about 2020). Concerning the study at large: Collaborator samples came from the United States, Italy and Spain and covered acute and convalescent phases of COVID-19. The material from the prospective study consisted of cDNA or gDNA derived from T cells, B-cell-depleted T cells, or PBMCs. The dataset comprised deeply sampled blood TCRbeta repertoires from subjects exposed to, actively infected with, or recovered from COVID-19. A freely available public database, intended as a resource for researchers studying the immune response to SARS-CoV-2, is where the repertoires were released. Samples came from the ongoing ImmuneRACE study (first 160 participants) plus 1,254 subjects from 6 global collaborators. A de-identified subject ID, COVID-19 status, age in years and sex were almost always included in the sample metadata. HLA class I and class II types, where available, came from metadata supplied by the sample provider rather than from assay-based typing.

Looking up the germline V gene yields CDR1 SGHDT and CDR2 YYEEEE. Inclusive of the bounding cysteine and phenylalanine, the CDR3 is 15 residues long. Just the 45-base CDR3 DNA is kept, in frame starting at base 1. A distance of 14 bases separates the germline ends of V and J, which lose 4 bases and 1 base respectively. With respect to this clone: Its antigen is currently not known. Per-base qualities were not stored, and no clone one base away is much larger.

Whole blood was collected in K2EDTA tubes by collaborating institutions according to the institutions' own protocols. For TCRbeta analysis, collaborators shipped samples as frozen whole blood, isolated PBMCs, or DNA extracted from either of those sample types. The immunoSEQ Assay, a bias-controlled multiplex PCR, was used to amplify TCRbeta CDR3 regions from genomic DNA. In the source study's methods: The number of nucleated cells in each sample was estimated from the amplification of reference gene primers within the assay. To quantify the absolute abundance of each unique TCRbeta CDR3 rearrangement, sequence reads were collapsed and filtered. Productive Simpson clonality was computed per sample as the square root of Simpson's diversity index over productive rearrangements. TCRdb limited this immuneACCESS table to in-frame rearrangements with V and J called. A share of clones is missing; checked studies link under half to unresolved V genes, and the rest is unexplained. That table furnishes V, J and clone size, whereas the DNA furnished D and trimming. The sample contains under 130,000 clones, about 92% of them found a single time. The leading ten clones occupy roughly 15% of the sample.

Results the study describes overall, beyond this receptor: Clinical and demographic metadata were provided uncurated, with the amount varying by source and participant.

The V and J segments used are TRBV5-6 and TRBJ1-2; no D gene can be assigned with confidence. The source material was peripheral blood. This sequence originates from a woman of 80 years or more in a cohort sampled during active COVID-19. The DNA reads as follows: TGTGCCAGCAGCCCGAGCCCGGGAGGTAACTATGGCTACACCTTC. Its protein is CASSPSPGGNYGYTF. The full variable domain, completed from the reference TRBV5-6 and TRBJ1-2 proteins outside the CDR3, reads DAGVTQSPTHLIKTRGQQVTLRCSPKSGHDTVSWYQQALGQGPQFIFQYYEEEERQRGNFPDRFSGHQFPNYSSELNVNALLLGDSALYLCASSPSPGGNYGYTFGSGTRLTVV.